This passage covers 13 T cell receptor beta chains from one sample sequenced in a study of T cell repertoires in cytomegalovirus infection. TCRdb reanalysed the reads using MiXCR and keeps one entry per CDR3 protein. The profile shows 55,000 to 70,000 distinct CDR3 sequences, around 21% of them singletons. The antigens of these receptors remain unknown. The source material was PBMCs, sequenced either directly or after in vitro stimulation (not recorded which). These receptors came from a human donor in good health (CMV status not recorded). Some clones in this sample may be carry-over from other donors' samples.

At least ten counts were recorded for this clonotype. The chain links TRBV7-9 to TRBJ2-7; 8 bases fit TRBD1. The junction had 7 bases not matched to a gene; V was cut back by 6 bases and J by 0 bases. The germline CDR1 and CDR2 sequences are SEHNR and FQNEAQ (reference sequence). The CDR3 contains 15 residues. The DNA for the CDR3 is TGTGCCAGCAGACCGACAGGGGCGCTCTCCTACGAGCAGTACGTC. Translating it yields CASRPTGALSYEQYV.

In its sample, this clonotype was seen many times. The V gene is TRBV7-9, the J gene TRBJ1-1, with 7 positions matching TRBD1. Per the germline V gene, CDR1 is SEHNR and CDR2 is FQNEAQ (reference sequence). The length of the CDR3 is 13 residues. With V trimmed by 6 bases and J by 4 bases, 5 bases remained unmatched. The CDR3 nucleotides are TGTGCCAGCAGAGTTGGGGACAGCACTGAAGCTTTCTTT. It translates to CASRVGDSTEAFF.

The rearrangement joins TRBV15 to TRBJ2-1, with TRBD2 matching 9 bases. There are 16 residues in the CDR3. The V and J ends lost 3 bases and 6 bases, in that order; junction bases with no gene match: 9. Looked up from germline, CDR1 is LNHNV and CDR2 is YYDKDF (reference sequence). CDR3 sequence: CATSSNLAGNPNEQFF. CDR3 nucleotide sequence: TGTGCCACCAGCAGTAACCTAGCGGGAAATCCCAATGAGCAGTTCTTC.

This clonotype showed up just a few times. The J gene is TRBJ2-1, the V gene TRBV10-3; D might be TRBD2 (6 bases). The V gene lost 3 bases and the J gene lost 10 bases, with 10 bases spanning the gap. Germline CDR1 reads ENHRY; CDR2 reads SYGVKD. This CDR3 has 12 amino acids. Written as DNA, the CDR3 is TGTGCCATCAGTGAAGAGCGGGCCGAGCAGTTCTTC. This codes for CAISEERAEQFF.

The chain uses TRBV11-3 and TRBJ2-2; unclear D gene. CDR1 is SGHNT and CDR2 is YENEEA in the germline V gene. V lost 6 bases and J 5 bases, leaving 7 bases between the germline ends. CDR3 length equals 12 residues. As DNA, the CDR3 is TGTGCCAGCAGTTATCCTACCGGGGAGCTGTTTTTT. Amino acids: CASSYPTGELFF. Full variable domain (remainder filled in from reference TRBV11-3 and TRBJ2-2): EAGVVQSPRYKIIEKKQPVAFWCNPISGHNTLYWYLQNLGQGPELLIRYENEEAVDDSQLPKDRFSAERLKGVDSTLKIQPAELGDSAVYLCASSYPTGELFFGEGSRLTVL.

This clonotype was recorded many times. This chain joins TRBV7-8 and TRBJ2-1; 9 bases agree with TRBD2. Germline V gives CDR1 SGHVS, CDR2 FQNEAQ. Trimming at V came to 1 base and at J to 8 bases, leaving 6 bases not matched to a gene. The length of the CDR3 is 15 residues. CDR3 loop: CASSLDGGRAYEQFF. CDR3 DNA: TGTGCCAGCAGCTTAGACGGCGGGAGGGCATATGAGCAGTTCTTC.

This clonotype was recorded at least ten times. V gene TRBV28 combines with J gene TRBJ2-3; either TRBD1 or TRBD2 may fit D (5 bases each). Trimming took 6 bases from V and 0 from J, leaving 25 bases between them. The CDR3 is made up of 19 amino acids. CDR1 and CDR2 (germline): MDHEN, SYDVKM. CDR3 sequence (DNA): TGTGCCAGCAGGCCCCGACGGTGGGACGCCCGATCTAGCACAGATACGCAGTATTTT. It codes for CASRPRRWDARSSTDTQYF. Using reference TRBV28 and TRBJ2-3 for the parts outside the CDR3, the full variable domain is DVKVTQSSRYLVKRTGEKVFLECVQDMDHENMFWYRQDPGLGLRLIYFSYDVKMKEKGDIPEGYSVSREKKERFSLILESASTNQTSMYLCASRPRRWDARSSTDTQYFGPGTRLTVL.

This clonotype came up a few times. The J gene is TRBJ2-7, the V gene TRBV27; D is ambiguous. Germline V CDR1 and CDR2: MNHEY, SMNVEV (reference sequence). This CDR3 has 15 residues. V was clipped by 7 bases and J by 4 bases, with 20 bases between them. CDR3 bases: TGTGCCAGCACCCCCAGATTATGTCTCCCGTACGAGCAGTACGTC. It encodes CASTPRLCLPYEQYV.

This clonotype was detected ten times or more. The V and J genes are TRBV7-8 and TRBJ1-2; D uncertain. Per germline, CDR1 SGHVS and CDR2 FQNEAQ. V was pared by 1 base and J by 8 bases, with 14 bases between. There are 14 residues in the CDR3. The CDR3 loop reads CASSLEVVAGGYTF. Here the CDR3 DNA reads TGTGCCAGCAGCTTAGAAGTCGTGGCCGGCGGCTACACCTTC.

This clonotype occurred a few times. The J gene is TRBJ1-1, the V gene TRBV12-5; the match to TRBD1 covers 7 bases. With 7 bases clipped from V and 1 base from J, the junction kept 9 bases outside the gene matches. Germline values: CDR1 LGHNT, CDR2 FRNRAP. The CDR3 is 15 amino acids. This chain's CDR3 is CASAEFTGANTEAFF. DNA for the CDR3: TGTGCTAGTGCAGAGTTTACAGGGGCGAACACTGAAGCTTTCTTT.

Ten or more counts support this clonotype. The V gene is TRBV7-8, the J gene TRBJ1-1, with D perhaps TRBD1 (6 bases). The CDR3 has 15 residues. V lost 0 bases to trimming and J lost 4 bases, with 12 bases between them. Germline CDR1 SGHVS, CDR2 FQNEAQ. In DNA form, the CDR3 reads TGTGCCAGCAGCTTAGCTCGGGGGGGCGTCACTGAAGCTTTCTTT. It is translated as CASSLARGGVTEAFF.

This clonotype was counted ten times or more. The chain uses TRBV11-3 and TRBJ1-1; a weak D match, TRBD1 (6 bases). Per germline, CDR1 SGHNT and CDR2 YENEEA. V lost 1 base, J lost 2 bases, and 11 bases lay in between. The CDR3 covers 15 residues. CDR3 protein: CASSLAQGLNTEAFF. The CDR3 bases are TGTGCCAGCAGCTTAGCCCAGGGGCTCAACACTGAAGCTTTCTTT.

This clonotype was detected a few times. The rearrangement uses TRBV5-1 and TRBJ2-1; D is uncertain. CDR3 length: 16 residues. Germline CDR1 and CDR2: SGHRS and YFSETQ. The V end lost 0 bases, the J end lost 0 bases, and 10 bases lay between the germline ends. This chain's CDR3 is CASSLVGADSYNEQFF. The CDR3 coding sequence is TGCGCCAGCAGCTTGGTGGGCGCCGACTCCTACAATGAGCAGTTCTTC.